This record covers a single TCR beta chain. Its binding antigen is unknown. Per-nucleotide qualities are absent, and no much larger clonotype sits a single base away. The source of the sample is a study of blood T cell repertoires in COVID-19 (TCRdb year 2020). Describing the broader study: Samples covering the acute and convalescent phases of COVID-19 were provided by collaborators in the United States, Italy and Spain. The prospective study material was composed of cDNA or gDNA derived from T cells, B-cell-depleted T cells, or PBMCs. Deeply sampled blood TCRbeta repertoires from subjects exposed to, actively infected with, or recovered from COVID-19 were included in the dataset. The repertoires were released in a freely available public database intended as a resource for research on the immune response to SARS-CoV-2. Samples were obtained from the ongoing ImmuneRACE study (first 160 participants) and from about 1,300 subjects provided by 6 global collaborators. A de-identified subject ID, COVID-19 status, age in years and sex were almost always included in the sample metadata. Where HLA class I and class II types were available, the types were taken from metadata supplied by the sample provider, not from assay-based typing.

Broad study findings and their caveats: How much clinical and demographic metadata was included differed by source and by participant, and the metadata was provided uncurated.

The immunoSEQ Assay, a bias-controlled multiplex PCR, was used to amplify TCRbeta CDR3 regions from genomic DNA. The study's processing was this. Nucleated cell counts per sample were estimated from amplification of reference gene primers within the assay. To quantify the absolute abundance of each unique TCRbeta CDR3 rearrangement, sequence reads were collapsed and filtered. For each sample, productive Simpson clonality was calculated as the square root of Simpson's diversity index over productive rearrangements. Sourced from immuneACCESS, this table was stored by TCRdb with only in-frame sequences that have V and J called. A share of the clones is absent; for the studies checked, an unresolved V gene accounts for under half, and the remainder has no known explanation. V, J and clone size are taken as reported in that table, and D and trimming were inferred from the DNA itself. The sample has tens of thousands of clones on record, 75% to 85% of them singletons. Of the sample, 48% is held by the ten largest clones.

Whole blood was collected in K2EDTA tubes by collaborating institutions according to the institutions' own protocols. Collaborator samples were shipped for TCRbeta analysis as frozen whole blood, isolated PBMCs, or DNA extracted from either sample type. The CDR3, from cysteine to phenylalanine, totals 13 residues. Only CDR3 DNA is held: 39 bases, read in frame from base 1. At the junction V is shortened by 5 bases and J by 4 bases; bases outside the gene matches: 3. As encoded in the germline V gene (reference sequence), CDR1 is SEHNR while CDR2 is FQNEAQ. The source of this sequence is a man aged 70 or older with acute or convalescent COVID-19. The rearrangement joined TRBV7-9 to TRBJ1-1; a stretch of 8 junction bases matches TRBD1. Sample: peripheral blood. The CDR3 region has the sequence CASSGTGGTEAFF. The nucleotides read TGTGCCAGCAGCGGGACAGGTGGCACTGAAGCTTTCTTT.